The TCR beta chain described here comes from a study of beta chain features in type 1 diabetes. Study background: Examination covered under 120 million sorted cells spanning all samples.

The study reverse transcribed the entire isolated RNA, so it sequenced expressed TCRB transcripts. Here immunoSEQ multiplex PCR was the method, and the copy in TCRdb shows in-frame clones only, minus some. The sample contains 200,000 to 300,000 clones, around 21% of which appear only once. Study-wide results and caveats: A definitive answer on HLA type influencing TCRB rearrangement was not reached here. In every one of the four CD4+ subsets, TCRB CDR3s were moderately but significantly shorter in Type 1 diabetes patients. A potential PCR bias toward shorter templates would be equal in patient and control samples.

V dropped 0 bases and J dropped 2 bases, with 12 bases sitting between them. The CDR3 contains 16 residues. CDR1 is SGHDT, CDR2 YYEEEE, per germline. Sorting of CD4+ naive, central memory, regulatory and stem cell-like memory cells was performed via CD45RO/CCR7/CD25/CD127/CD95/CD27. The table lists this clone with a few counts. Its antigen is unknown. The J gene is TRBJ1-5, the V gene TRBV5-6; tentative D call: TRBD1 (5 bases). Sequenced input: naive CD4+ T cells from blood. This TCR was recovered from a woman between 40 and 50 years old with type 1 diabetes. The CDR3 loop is CASSLEQGKGNQPQHF. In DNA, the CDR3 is TGTGCCAGCAGCTTGGAGCAGGGCAAAGGCAATCAGCCCCAGCATTTT.